The present entry profiles one T cell receptor beta chain with its context. This sample stems from a study of blood T cell repertoires in COVID-19. For the study at large: Donors in the United States, Italy and Spain gave samples during acute or convalescent COVID-19. The analysed material was cDNA or gDNA that came from T cells, B-cell-depleted T cells, or PBMCs.

V was clipped by 7 bases and J by 6 bases; unmatched bases: 10. Germline CDR1 and CDR2: LNHDA and SQIVND (reference sequence). The CDR3 has 15 residues. The protocol was immunoSEQ multiplex PCR, while the TCRdb copy is restricted to in-frame clones and leaves out a portion. The data contain 350,000 to 550,000 clones, 70% to 90% of them singletons. This TCR was sampled from a woman younger than 30 with acute COVID-19. The sequenced sample was PBMCs or T cells enriched from blood (not recorded which). The rearrangement links TRBV19 to TRBJ2-1; 9 bases are a match to TRBD2. CDR3 nucleotide sequence: TGTGCCAGTACGCCGGGAGTAGCGGGGGCCAATGAGCAGTTCTTC. Amino acids: CASTPGVAGANEQFF.